The clone carrying this T cell receptor (beta chain) was seen more than once but under ten times. As yet, its antigen is unknown. These gene names are mouse names. Read sequence stops 4 residues before the CDR3 end, and the germline J gene provides the missing end. This sample was included in a study of CD8+ T cells in alopecia areata. The study, taken as a whole, reports: Among patients, TCR sharing was less clear than in mice, a difference possibly due in part to HLA diversity in the patient population. Scalp lesions, especially in alopecia totalis/universalis, had higher clonality than normal scalp.

Pooled cutaneous lymph node cells were sorted using CD4, CD8alpha, NKG2D, NKG2ACE and other markers. V lost 3 bases and J lost 1, with 6 bases in between. Germline CDR1 reads GKSSPN; CDR2 reads SITVG. The CDR3 consists of 13 residues. As the sequencing template, cDNA was produced by extracting RNA and reverse transcribing it. Clones were sequenced by immunoSEQ multiplex PCR, and TCRdb holds only the in-frame ones, with some missing. The sample contains approximately 300,000 clones, none occurring once; more than 0.95% lies in the top ten. The TCR originated in a C3H/HeJ mouse with alopecia areata. This mouse strain has H2-k as its MHC haplotype. What was sequenced was CD4+ T cells sorted from a lymph node. V and J are TRBV31 and TRBJ2-2; the D gene is possibly TRBD1 (5 bases). The CDR3 region is CAWSGQNTGQLYF. Incomplete CDR3 DNA: TGTGCCTGGAGCGGACAAAACACCGGG.